These 14 T cell receptor beta chains were sequenced from one sample in a study of T-cell reconstitution after alpha-beta-depleted transplantation in children. The library targeted TCRbeta and was prepared with unique molecular identifiers. A single record per CDR3 protein comes from TCRdb applying MiXCR to the PCR reads. The table records hundreds of thousands of distinct CDR3 sequences, roughly 8.1% of them present only once. Sequences were derived from PBMCs, mostly from graft donor cells, sampled 360 days after TCRalphabeta/CD19-depleted stem cell transplant. These receptors all stem from a male patient between 2 and 15 years old who had a stem cell transplant for acute myeloid leukemia, so the T cells may come from the graft donor.

A few counts support this clonotype. The chain has TRBV7-9 and TRBJ1-3; the match to TRBD1 covers 7 bases. V gave up 5 bases and J gave up 3 bases; unmatched junction bases: 13. This CDR3 is 17 amino acids long. The germline V gene encodes CDR1 SEHNR and CDR2 FQNEAQ (reference sequence). CDR3 sequence reads: CASSPNHRDRVGNTIYF. The DNA of the CDR3 is TGTGCCAGCAGCCCGAACCACCGGGACAGAGTTGGAAACACCATATATTTT.

This clonotype has more than one count but fewer than ten. The chain has TRBV12-3 or TRBV12-4 and TRBJ2-1; perhaps TRBD1 as D (5 bases). The CDR3 extends over 13 amino acids. The V gene lost 10 bases and the J gene lost 4 bases, with 14 bases spanning the gap. The DNA for the CDR3 is TGTGCCACATCACGGCGGACATACAATGAGCAGTTCTTC. This gives the protein CATSRRTYNEQFF.

This clonotype has only a few counts. This sequence joins TRBV29-1 and TRBJ2-3; TRBD2 matches at 8 bases. The CDR3 consists of 14 residues. V dropped 7 bases and J dropped 4; count of bases not matched to a gene: 10. Germline lookup yields CDR1 SQVTM and CDR2 ANQGSEA. Here the CDR3 reads CSALSGSRADTQYF. The CDR3 coding sequence is TGCAGCGCCCTGAGCGGGAGTCGAGCAGATACGCAGTATTTT.

This chain joins TRBV10-3 and TRBJ1-2; 8 nucleotides line up with TRBD1. Germline V CDR1 and CDR2: ENHRY, SYGVKD. The CDR3 length is 14 residues. Trimming cost V 10 bases and J 6 bases; bases outside gene matches: 13. The CDR3 sequence: CATNHIAGGDGYTF. CDR3 DNA sequence: TGTGCCACCAACCACATCGCAGGGGGCGATGGCTACACCTTC.

Many counts were recorded for this clonotype. J is TRBJ2-2 and V is TRBV20-1; the D is unclear. V lost 0 bases, J lost 3 bases, and 5 bases lay in between. Germline CDR1 DFQATT, CDR2 SNEGSKA (reference sequence). The CDR3 loop spans 13 amino acids. CDR3 sequence (DNA): TGCAGTGCTAGAGACTGGGACACCGGGGAGCTGTTTTTT. This gives the protein CSARDWDTGELFF.

Many counts were recorded for this clonotype. CDR3 sequence reads: CSAKTGLETQYF. The DNA for the CDR3 is TGCAGTGCAAAGACAGGGCTGGAGACCCAGTACTTC. This sequence joins TRBV20-1 and TRBJ2-5, with 7 bases aligning to TRBD1. V dropped 6 bases and J dropped 5; count of bases not matched to a gene: 6. The CDR3 is 12 residues long. In germline, CDR1 is DFQATT, CDR2 SNEGSKA (reference sequence).

This chain uses TRBV29-1 with TRBJ2-2; 8 bases agree with TRBD1. V was clipped by 7 bases and J by 6 bases; unmatched bases: 4. Per germline, CDR1 SQVTM and CDR2 ANQGSEA. The CDR3 sequence is 12 residues long. The CDR3 protein is CSAKTGAGELFF. CDR3 coding DNA: TGCAGCGCCAAGACAGGGGCCGGGGAGCTGTTTTTT.

This clonotype was picked up many times. The gene calls are TRBV29-1 and TRBJ2-3; 8 bases agree with TRBD2. The CDR3 consists of 15 residues. Looked up from germline, CDR1 is SQVTM and CDR2 is ANQGSEA. With V trimmed by 1 base and J by 5 bases, 8 bases remained unmatched. The CDR3 loop reads CSVEVREGLIDTQYF. CDR3 in DNA: TGCAGCGTTGAAGTACGGGAGGGCCTCATAGATACGCAGTATTTT.

The CDR3 spells CASRPEAGAFF. The CDR3 DNA reads TGCGCCAGCAGGCCGGAAGCCGGAGCTTTCTTT. The chain combines TRBV5-1 with TRBJ1-1, with D uncertain. The germline V gene encodes CDR1 SGHRS and CDR2 YFSETQ. The CDR3 is 11 amino acids. V shed 5 bases and J shed 10 bases, with 12 bases lying between them.

Many counts were recorded for this clonotype. The chain recombines TRBV12-3 or TRBV12-4 with TRBJ1-1; TRBD1 aligns across 7 bases. The CDR3 extends over 17 amino acids. Losses at the gene ends were 4 bases for V and 1 base for J; bases not matched to a gene: 12. DNA for the CDR3: TGTGCCAGCAGTTCCCGACGGACAGGAGCCTGGAACACTGAAGCTTTCTTT. It specifies CASSSRRTGAWNTEAFF.

On this clonotype: This CDR3 fails to terminate in the conserved phenylalanine or tryptophan, so it likely reflects a read error. The V gene is TRBV10-3, the J gene TRBJ1-2; D is ambiguous. V was shortened by 2 bases and J by 3 bases, with 7 bases between the two germline ends. Germline V gene data show CDR1 as ENHRY and CDR2 as SYGVKD. The CDR3 is 13 residues long. CDR3 bases: TGTGCCATCAGTGAGCGGGGTTACTATGGCTACACCTAC. This gives the protein CAISERGYYGYTY.

There are many counts of this clonotype. J is TRBJ2-7 and V is TRBV20-1; possibly TRBD1 for D (6 bases). V lost 3 bases, J lost 5 bases, and 17 bases lay in between. Germline-derived CDR1 and CDR2 are DFQATT and SNEGSKA (reference sequence). The CDR3 has 14 residues. The CDR3 region is CSASKGSGANEQYF. The CDR3 DNA follows: TGCAGTGCTAGTAAGGGTTCAGGGGCCAACGAGCAGTACTTC.

This clonotype showed up many times. This chain links TRBV4-1 with TRBJ2-1; TRBD1 agrees at 8 bases. The CDR3 sequence is 19 residues long. V trimming: 0 bases; J trimming: 2 bases; junction bases outside the gene matches: 12. Germline V lookup: CDR1 MGHRA, CDR2 YSYEKL. The CDR3 sequence: CASSQDYFPGTGAYNEQFF. The CDR3 nucleotides read TGCGCCAGCAGCCAAGATTACTTCCCCGGGACAGGCGCCTACAATGAGCAGTTCTTC.

V gene TRBV5-2 combines with J gene TRBJ2-7; whether TRBD2, the table's D call, matches the DNA was not checked. TRBV5-2 is a recognized pseudogene. The CDR3 has 16 amino acids. The CDR3 loop reads CAMGPAISSGSYEQYF. CDR3 sequence (DNA): TGTGCCATGGGCCCCGCCATATCTAGCGGGAGTTACGAGCAGTACTTC.